These 24 T cell receptor beta chains originate from one sample sequenced in a study of blood T cell repertoires in COVID-19 (dated by TCRdb to about 2020). The receptor library was made with the immunoSEQ multiplex PCR assay. This immuneACCESS table, as held by TCRdb, lists in-frame sequences with V and J called but not all clones. Of the missing ones, under half trace to an unresolved V gene in checked studies; the others have no known cause. The sample table contains 85,000 to 100,000 clones; only one count was recorded for 70% to 90% of them. About 1.9% of the sample goes to the ten largest clones. Specimen: peripheral blood. These receptor sequences come from a man aged 50 to 60 with COVID-19, enrolled during active disease.

The chain couples TRBV16 to TRBJ2-1; the match to TRBD1 covers 11 bases. Germline CDR1 reads KGHSY; CDR2 reads FQNENV. The junction had 8 bases not matched to a gene; V was cut back by 5 bases and J by 5 bases. The CDR3 contains 16 residues. CDR3 amino acids: CASSIPGTGGNNEQFF. The DNA for the CDR3 is TGTGCCAGCAGCATTCCCGGGACAGGGGGTAACAATGAGCAGTTCTTC.

The chain carries TRBV18 and TRBJ1-2; 7 nucleotides align to TRBD1. Trimming cost V 6 bases and J 2 bases; bases outside gene matches: 6. The CDR3 covers 14 residues. The germline CDR1 and CDR2 sequences are KGHSH and LQKENI. The CDR3 loop is CASSIGQENYGYTF. DNA for the CDR3: TGTGCCAGCTCTATCGGACAGGAGAACTATGGCTACACCTTC.

The chain has TRBV5-1 and TRBJ2-5; unclear D gene. CDR3 size: 14 residues. Germline CDR1 is SGHRS and CDR2 is YFSETQ. V lost 3 bases, J lost 2 bases, and 11 bases lay in between. The CDR3 DNA sequence: TGCGCCAGCAGCTCCAGAGCGATACAAGAGACCCAGTACTTC. Translation: CASSSRAIQETQYF. The whole variable domain, filled in from reference TRBV5-1 and TRBJ2-5, reads KAGVTQTPRYLIKTRGQQVTLSCSPISGHRSVSWYQQTPGQGLQFLFEYFSETQRNKGNFPGRFSGRQFSNSRSEMNVSTLELGDSALYLCASSSRAIQETQYFGPGTRLLVL.

The rearrangement joins TRBV2 to TRBJ1-4, with TRBD1 matching over 7 bases. The junction had 15 bases not matched to a gene; V was cut back by 7 bases and J by 10 bases. The CDR3 has 15 residues. Germline V gene data show CDR1 as SNHLY and CDR2 as FYNNEI. The CDR3 sequence is CASTNRGDVGGKLFF. CDR3 nucleotide sequence: TGTGCCAGCACTAACAGGGGTGACGTGGGGGGAAAACTGTTTTTT.

This rearrangement joins TRBV7-6 to TRBJ2-2; D uncertain. Per germline, CDR1 SGHVS and CDR2 FNYEAQ. The CDR3 loop spans 16 amino acids. The V and J ends lost 1 base and 2 bases respectively, with 11 bases between them. The CDR3 protein is CASSLERPRNTGELFF. CDR3 coding DNA: TGTGCCAGCAGCTTAGAGCGACCGAGAAACACCGGGGAGCTGTTTTTT.

This clone was observed a handful of times. The V gene is TRBV19, the J gene TRBJ1-6; D is perhaps TRBD1 (5 bases). The germline gives CDR1 LNHDA, CDR2 SQIVND (reference sequence). CDR3 length equals 18 residues. The V gene lost 4 bases and the J gene lost 2 bases, with 18 bases spanning the gap. The CDR3 is CASSTRRQLRPYNSPLHF. CDR3 nucleotide sequence: TGTGCCAGTAGTACCCGACGACAGCTACGCCCCTATAATTCACCCCTCCACTTT.

The chain combines TRBV19 with TRBJ1-1; weak D call: TRBD1 (6 bases). Germline V lookup: CDR1 LNHDA, CDR2 SQIVND (reference sequence). The length of the CDR3 is 15 residues. Between the trimmed V and J ends, which lost 6 bases and 0 bases, there was a span of 14 bases. The CDR3 sequence: CASRAQGSMNTEAFF. The CDR3 DNA follows: TGTGCCAGTAGGGCACAGGGATCTATGAACACTGAAGCTTTCTTT.

The rearrangement uses TRBV4-1 and TRBJ2-7; 7 bases are shared with TRBD1. In germline, CDR1 is MGHRA, CDR2 YSYEKL. V trimming: 6 bases; J trimming: 3 bases; junction bases outside the gene matches: 5. The CDR3 is 13 residues long. DNA for the CDR3: TGCGCCAGCAGTCCTACAGGGGTCTACGAGCAGTACTTC. It yields the protein CASSPTGVYEQYF.

The J gene is TRBJ1-4, the V gene TRBV25-1, with a tentative D call TRBD1 (5 bases). Germline assignment: CDR1 MGHDK and CDR2 SYGVNS. The CDR3 is 14 amino acids. V gave up 2 bases and J gave up 8 bases, with 12 bases separating them. The CDR3 region is CASSEGRVGEKLFF. CDR3 nucleotides: TGTGCCAGCAGTGAAGGCAGGGTTGGGGAAAAACTGTTTTTT.

This chain links TRBV18 with TRBJ2-1, with D possibly being TRBD2 (6 bases). The CDR3 length is 16 residues. Deletions cut 2 bases from V and 4 bases from J, with 15 bases between. The V gene's germline CDR1 is KGHSH and CDR2 LQKENI. CDR3: CASSPTNGGRYNEQFF. CDR3 DNA sequence: TGTGCCAGCTCACCAACCAACGGGGGACGATACAATGAGCAGTTCTTC. Using reference TRBV18 and TRBJ2-1 for the parts outside the CDR3, the full variable domain is NAGVMQNPRHLVRRRGQEARLRCSPMKGHSHVYWYRQLPEEGLKFMVYLQKENIIDESGMPKERFSAEFPKEGPSILRIQQVVRGDSAAYFCASSPTNGGRYNEQFFGPGTRLTVL.

The chain has TRBV18 and TRBJ2-4; 10 positions match TRBD1. J gave up 8 bases and V 0 bases, and 1 base lay outside the gene matches. The germline CDR1 and CDR2 sequences are KGHSH and LQKENI. The CDR3 totals 14 residues. CDR3 protein: CASSPPGQGHIQYF. The CDR3, as DNA: TGTGCCAGCTCACCACCGGGACAGGGGCACATTCAGTACTTC. The complete variable domain, with remaining parts taken from reference TRBV18 and TRBJ2-4, reads NAGVMQNPRHLVRRRGQEARLRCSPMKGHSHVYWYRQLPEEGLKFMVYLQKENIIDESGMPKERFSAEFPKEGPSILRIQQVVRGDSAAYFCASSPPGQGHIQYFGAGTRLSVL.

This rearrangement joins TRBV5-1 to TRBJ2-1; 7 bases are a match to TRBD2. This CDR3 has 15 residues. In germline, CDR1 is SGHRS, CDR2 YFSETQ. The trim removed 3 bases at V and 1 base at J, leaving 4 bases unmatched. CDR3 loop: CASSSGLVSYNEQFF. The CDR3 nucleotides read TGCGCCAGCAGCTCCGGACTAGTGTCCTACAATGAGCAGTTCTTC.

Remarks on this clone: Other nucleotide sequences in the sample specify the same CDR3. The chain is built from TRBV18 and TRBJ1-2, with no clear D. Germline V gives CDR1 KGHSH, CDR2 LQKENI. The CDR3 has 15 amino acids. The V and J ends lost 0 bases and 0 bases respectively, with 8 bases between them. The CDR3 sequence: CASSPPLIANYGYTF. Here the CDR3 DNA reads TGTGCCAGCTCACCACCTTTAATTGCTAACTATGGCTACACCTTC.

This chain uses TRBV7-8 with TRBJ1-2; D perhaps matches TRBD1 (5 bases). Germline V CDR1 and CDR2: SGHVS, FQNEAQ. V lost 5 bases and J lost 0, with 16 bases in between. The CDR3 runs to 16 residues. The CDR3, as DNA: TGTGCCAGCAGCCGAGGCGGGACGGTCACTAACTATGGCTACACCTTC. Protein: CASSRGGTVTNYGYTF.

A word on this clone: At one end, the junction sequence differs from germline, possibly due to a read error. The gene calls are TRBV4-1 and TRBJ2-1; TRBD2 agrees at 10 bases. CDR3 length: 15 amino acids. Germline loops: CDR1 MGHRA, CDR2 YSYEKL. The CDR3 region is CASRQGLAALNEQFF. CDR3 DNA sequence: TGCGCCAGCAGACAAGGACTAGCGGCGCTTAATGAGCAGTTCTTC.

This chain joins TRBV9 and TRBJ2-2; D perhaps matches TRBD2 (6 bases). Germline V CDR1 and CDR2: SGDLS, YYNGEE. CDR3 length: 15 amino acids. V lost 0 bases and J lost 4, with 10 bases in between. In DNA, the CDR3 is TGTGCCAGCAGCGTAGGGGGAGGAAGCACCGGGGAGCTGTTTTTT. Translated: CASSVGGGSTGELFF.

The sample holds a few counts of this clone. This rearrangement joins TRBV9 to TRBJ1-4, with TRBD1 matching over 9 bases. In germline, CDR1 is SGDLS, CDR2 YYNGEE. V shed 4 bases, J shed 7 bases, and the junction held 2 bases outside the gene matches. This CDR3 region has 13 residues. CDR3 sequence: CASSTGQGEKLFF. DNA for the CDR3: TGTGCCAGCAGCACGGGACAGGGTGAAAAACTGTTTTTT.

V is TRBV7-6 and J is TRBJ1-6, with 8 bases aligning to TRBD1. The V gene end was trimmed by 7 bases and the J gene end by 10 bases; junction bases not matched to a gene: 12. The germline gives CDR1 SGHVS, CDR2 FNYEAQ. The CDR3 runs to 15 residues. Written as DNA, the CDR3 is TGTGCCAGCACCCTAGAACAGGGGGTAGGATCACCCCTCCACTTT. Translated: CASTLEQGVGSPLHF.

The chain carries TRBV15 and TRBJ2-3; D is unresolved. V was trimmed by 0 bases and J by 2 bases, leaving 6 bases between them. The CDR3 extends over 14 amino acids. Germline CDR1 LNHNV, CDR2 YYDKDF (reference sequence). The CDR3 nucleotides read TGTGCCACCAGCAGAGATCGCGTCACAGATACGCAGTATTTT. Translation gives CATSRDRVTDTQYF.

The sample holds one count of this clone. The genes are TRBV6-2 or TRBV6-3 and TRBJ2-5; 7 bases fit TRBD2. Germline V gene data show CDR1 as MNHEY and CDR2 as SVGEGT. J gave up 5 bases and V 6 bases, and 9 bases lay outside the gene matches. CDR3 size: 14 residues. The CDR3 coding sequence is TGTGCCAGCAGCCGCAGCGGGGTCGAGGAGACCCAGTACTTC. Protein product: CASSRSGVEETQYF.

This chain uses TRBV5-1 with TRBJ2-5, with 10 bases matching TRBD2. V lost 4 bases, J lost 5 bases, and 5 bases stayed unmatched. Germline CDR1 is SGHRS and CDR2 is YFSETQ. CDR3 length equals 14 residues. The DNA for the CDR3 is TGCGCCAGCAGCCCGACTAGCGGGTATGAGACCCAGTACTTC. This encodes CASSPTSGYETQYF.

The chain couples TRBV19 to TRBJ1-1; TRBD1 aligns across 7 bases. Trimming cost V 8 bases and J 6 bases; bases outside gene matches: 24. The CDR3 consists of 18 residues. From germline, CDR1 is LNHDA and CDR2 SQIVND (reference sequence). This CDR3 reads CASRNIRQGSLSRAEAFF. The DNA for the CDR3 is TGTGCCAGTCGCAATATCCGACAGGGCAGCCTCAGTCGCGCTGAAGCTTTCTTT.

The V and J genes are TRBV18 and TRBJ1-6; D may be TRBD1 (6 bases). The CDR3 is 14 residues long. Germline loops: CDR1 KGHSH, CDR2 LQKENI. Trimming took 3 bases from V and 7 from J, leaving 10 bases between them. CDR3: CASSPSTGNSPLHF. The CDR3 bases are TGTGCCAGCTCACCTAGCACAGGGAATTCACCCCTCCACTTT.

This clone was seen a single time. Written as DNA, the CDR3 is TGTGCCAGCAGCCTCGGGGGGGTGGTTGCAGATACGCAGTATTTT. Translating it yields CASSLGGVVADTQYF. The chain employs TRBV7-8 and TRBJ2-3, with 8 bases aligning to TRBD2. This CDR3 region has 15 residues. V shed 5 bases and J 4 bases; nucleotides not matched to a gene: 8. CDR1 is SGHVS, CDR2 FQNEAQ, per germline.